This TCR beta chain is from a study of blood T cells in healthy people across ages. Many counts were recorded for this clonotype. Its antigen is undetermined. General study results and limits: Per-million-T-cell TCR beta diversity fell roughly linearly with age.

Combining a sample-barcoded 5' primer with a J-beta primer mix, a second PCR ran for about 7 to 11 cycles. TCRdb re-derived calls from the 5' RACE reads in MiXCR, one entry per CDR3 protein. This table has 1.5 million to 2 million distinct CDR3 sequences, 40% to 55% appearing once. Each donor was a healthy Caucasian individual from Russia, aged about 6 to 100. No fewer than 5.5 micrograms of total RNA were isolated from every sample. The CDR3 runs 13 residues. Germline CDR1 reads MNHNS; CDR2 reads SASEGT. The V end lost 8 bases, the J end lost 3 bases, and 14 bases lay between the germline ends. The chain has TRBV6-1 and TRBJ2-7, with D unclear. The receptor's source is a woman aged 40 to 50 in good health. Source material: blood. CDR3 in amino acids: CASEDSEFYEQYF. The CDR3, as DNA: TGTGCCAGCGAAGATTCGGAGTTCTACGAGCAGTACTTC.